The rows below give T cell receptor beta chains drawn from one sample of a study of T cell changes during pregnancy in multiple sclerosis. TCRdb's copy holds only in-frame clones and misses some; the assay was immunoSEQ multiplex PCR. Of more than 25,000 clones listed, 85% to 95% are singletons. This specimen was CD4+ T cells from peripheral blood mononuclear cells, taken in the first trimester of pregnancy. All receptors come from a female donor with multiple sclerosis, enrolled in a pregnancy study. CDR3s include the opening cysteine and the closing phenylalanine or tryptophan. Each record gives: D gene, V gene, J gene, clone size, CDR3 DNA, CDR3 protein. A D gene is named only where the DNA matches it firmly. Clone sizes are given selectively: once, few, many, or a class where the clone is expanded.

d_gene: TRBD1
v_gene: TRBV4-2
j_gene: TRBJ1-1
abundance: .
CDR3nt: TGTGCCAGCAGCCGGGACAGCCGATCGAACACTGAAGCTTTCTTT
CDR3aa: CASSRDSRSNTEAFF

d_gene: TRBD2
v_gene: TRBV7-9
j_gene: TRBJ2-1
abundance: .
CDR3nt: TGTGCCAGCAGCTTAGGGACTAGCGGGGGGCTGTACAATGAGCAGTTCTTC
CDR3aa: CASSLGTSGGLYNEQFF

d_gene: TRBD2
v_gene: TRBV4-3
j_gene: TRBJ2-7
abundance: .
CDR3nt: TGCGCCAGCAGCCAAGACGCGGGGGGGACCTACGAGCAGTACTTC
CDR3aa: CASSQDAGGTYEQYF

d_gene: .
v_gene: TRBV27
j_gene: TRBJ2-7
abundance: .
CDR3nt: TGTGCCAGCAGTTTATTGGGGGGTTTGGACTTCGAGCAGTACTTC
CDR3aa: CASSLLGGLDFEQYF

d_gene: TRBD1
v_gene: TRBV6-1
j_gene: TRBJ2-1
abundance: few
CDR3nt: TGTGCCAGCAGTGAAGCAATTAGGACAGGGACCTACAATGAGCAGTTCTTC
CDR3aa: CASSEAIRTGTYNEQFF

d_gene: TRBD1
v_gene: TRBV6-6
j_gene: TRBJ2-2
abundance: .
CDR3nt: TGTGCCAGCAGATTGGGACAGGCGACCGGGGAGCTGTTTTTT
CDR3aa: CASRLGQATGELFF

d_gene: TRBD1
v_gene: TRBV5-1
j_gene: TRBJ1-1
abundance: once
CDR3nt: TGCGCCAGCAGCTTACGGACAGGGGGCACTGAAGCTTTCTTT
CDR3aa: CASSLRTGGTEAFF

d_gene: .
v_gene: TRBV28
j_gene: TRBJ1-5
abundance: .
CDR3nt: TGTGCCAGCGCATCCCACAGGGCACAGGTCGTTTTT
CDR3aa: CASASHRAQVVF

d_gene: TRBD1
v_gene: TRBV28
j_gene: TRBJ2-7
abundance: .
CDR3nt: TGTGCCAGCAGTTTATTTGGACAGGGCAGGGGATACGAGCAGTACTTC
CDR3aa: CASSLFGQGRGYEQYF

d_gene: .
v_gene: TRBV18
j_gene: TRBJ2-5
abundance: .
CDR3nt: TGTGCCAGCTCACCTAATACTCAAGAGACCCAGTACTTC
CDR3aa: CASSPNTQETQYF

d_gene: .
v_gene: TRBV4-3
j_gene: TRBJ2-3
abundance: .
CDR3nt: TGCGCCAGCAGCCTAGCTAGGGAGGATACGCAGTATTTT
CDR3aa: CASSLAREDTQYF

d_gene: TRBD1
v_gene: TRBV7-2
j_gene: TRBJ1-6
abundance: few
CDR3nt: TGTGCCAGCAGCTTCGGAGACAGGGGGAATTCACCCCTCCACTTT
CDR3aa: CASSFGDRGNSPLHF

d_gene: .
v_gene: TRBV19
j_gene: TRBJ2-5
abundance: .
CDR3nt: TGTGCCAGTAGTGCCTACAGGGCGGAGAAGACCCAGTACTTC
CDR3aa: CASSAYRAEKTQYF

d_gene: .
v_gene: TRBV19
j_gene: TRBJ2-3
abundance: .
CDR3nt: TGTGCCAGTAGTCTCCCCGGGAGCACAGATACGCAGTATTTT
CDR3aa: CASSLPGSTDTQYF

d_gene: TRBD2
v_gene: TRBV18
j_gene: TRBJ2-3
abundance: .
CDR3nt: TGTGCCAGCTCACCCCGGGGGGGGGCTAGCACAGATACGCAGTATTTT
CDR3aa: CASSPRGGASTDTQYF

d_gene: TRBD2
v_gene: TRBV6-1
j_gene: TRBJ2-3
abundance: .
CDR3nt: TGTGCCAGCAGTGGAAGCGGGGGCGCAGATACGCAGTATTTT
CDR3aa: CASSGSGGADTQYF

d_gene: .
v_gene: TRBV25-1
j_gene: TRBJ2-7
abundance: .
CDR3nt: TGTGCCAGCAGTGAATTCTCCGAGCAGTACTTC
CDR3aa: CASSEFSEQYF

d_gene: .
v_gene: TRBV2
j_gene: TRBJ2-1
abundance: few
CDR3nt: TGTGCCAGCAGCCTGGAGCGCAGCAATGAGCAGTTCTTC
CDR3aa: CASSLERSNEQFF

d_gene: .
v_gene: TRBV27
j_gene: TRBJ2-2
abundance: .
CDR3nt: TGTGCCAGCAGCACCCGTGGAGTCGGGGAGCTGTTTTTT
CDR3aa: CASSTRGVGELFF

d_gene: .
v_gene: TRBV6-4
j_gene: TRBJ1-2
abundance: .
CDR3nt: TGTGCCAGCCCGGCCAGGTGGGGCATTGGTATTAGGGCTAACTATGGCTACACCTTC
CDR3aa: CASPARWGIGIRANYGYTF

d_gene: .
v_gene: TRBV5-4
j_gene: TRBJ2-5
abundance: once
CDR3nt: TGTGCCAGCAGTCCTCAGGAAGGCGAGACCCAGTACTTC
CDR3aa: CASSPQEGETQYF

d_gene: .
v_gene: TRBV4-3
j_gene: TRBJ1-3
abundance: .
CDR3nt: TGCGCCAGCAGCCAAGATCTACACAGCTACTCTGGAAACACCATATATTTT
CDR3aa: CASSQDLHSYSGNTIYF